Shown below are 20 T cell receptor beta chains from a single sample sequenced in a study of CD8 T cells in ankylosing spondylitis. Study outcomes and limitations: A motif of 7 or 8 highly homologous TCR beta variants was seen as apparently characteristic of ankylosing spondylitis blood.

TCRdb re-derived calls from the 5' RACE reads in MiXCR, one entry per CDR3 protein. The table has some 330,000 distinct CDR3 sequences, 7% to 9% seen once. Antigens of these TCRs are unknown. Input material: blood, either unsorted or a sorted T cell fraction (not recorded which). All receptors come from a male donor with ankylosing spondylitis.

This clonotype was detected many times. The chain combines TRBV10-3 with TRBJ2-5; TRBD1 matches 9 bases. Germline V gene lookup returns CDR1 ENHRY and CDR2 SYGVKD. Trimming cost V 6 bases and J 2 bases; bases outside gene matches: 7. CDR3 length: 15 amino acids. Written as DNA, the CDR3 is TGTGCCATCAGCGCCCTCGGGACAGGGCAAGAGACCCAGTACTTC. Its translation is CAISALGTGQETQYF.

This clonotype was seen at least ten times. The chain links TRBV14 to TRBJ1-5, with D uncertain. V was cut by 2 bases and J by 5 bases, with 10 bases left in between. Germline V gene lookup returns CDR1 SGHDN and CDR2 FVKESK. The CDR3 is made up of 14 amino acids. The CDR3 sequence is CASSQSRVDQPQHF. CDR3 coding DNA: TGTGCCAGCAGCCAATCACGGGTGGATCAGCCCCAGCATTTT.

This clonotype has ten or more counts. This chain connects TRBV7-9 to TRBJ2-1; perhaps TRBD2 as D (7 bases). V was trimmed by 3 bases and J by 2 bases, leaving 8 bases between them. The CDR3 is 14 residues long. CDR1 is SEHNR and CDR2 is FQNEAQ in the germline V gene (reference sequence). The CDR3 loop is CASSLGGPYNEQFF. CDR3 DNA sequence: TGTGCCAGCAGCTTGGGGGGGCCCTACAATGAGCAGTTCTTC.

The V and J genes are TRBV7-3 and TRBJ2-1; 9 bases agree with TRBD1. The V and J ends lost 5 bases and 10 bases, in that order; junction bases with no gene match: 6. Germline CDR1 SGHTA, CDR2 FQGTGA. The CDR3 contains 13 residues. The CDR3 reads CASSINRGQEQFF. DNA of the CDR3: TGTGCCAGCAGCATAAACAGGGGGCAGGAGCAGTTCTTC.

This clonotype was recorded many times. The rearrangement links TRBV29-1 to TRBJ2-7; 9 bases align to TRBD1. J was trimmed by 4 bases and V by 6 bases; bases with no gene match: 10. This CDR3 is built from 14 residues. Germline assignment: CDR1 SQVTM and CDR2 ANQGSEA. The CDR3 sequence is CSVEPGQGSYEQYF. CDR3 sequence (DNA): TGCAGCGTCGAACCGGGACAGGGATCTTACGAGCAGTACTTC.

The sample holds many counts of this clonotype. The V and J genes are TRBV2 and TRBJ1-5; D gene unclear. Trimming removed 8 bases at V and 5 bases at J, with 13 bases between. Per the germline V gene, CDR1 is SNHLY and CDR2 is FYNNEI. The CDR3 runs 13 residues. The CDR3 loop is CASSREPDQPQHF. DNA of the CDR3: TGTGCCAGCTCCCGAGAACCAGATCAGCCCCAGCATTTT.

The rearrangement links TRBV6-2 or TRBV6-3 to TRBJ2-2; the D is unclear. The V gene lost 0 bases and the J gene lost 0 bases, with 17 bases spanning the gap. The germline V gene has CDR1 MNHEY and CDR2 SVGEGT. The CDR3 extends over 19 amino acids. The CDR3 is CASSYSLPIIQTNTGELFF. As DNA, the CDR3 is TGTGCCAGCAGTTACTCTCTCCCAATTATACAAACGAACACCGGGGAGCTGTTTTTT.

This clonotype has more than one count but fewer than ten. The rearrangement joins TRBV5-1 to TRBJ1-4; maybe TRBD1 (5 bases). Germline assignment: CDR1 SGHRS and CDR2 YFSETQ. CDR3 size: 14 residues. The V end lost 1 base, the J end lost 8 bases, and 12 bases lay between the germline ends. The CDR3 DNA is TGCGCCAGCAGCTTGCAGGGTCTTAGGGAAAAACTGTTTTTT. This codes for CASSLQGLREKLFF.

The V gene is TRBV6-1, the J gene TRBJ2-3; no definite D call. The V end was cut by 11 bases, the J end by 0 bases, with 15 bases between. Per the germline V gene, CDR1 is MNHNS and CDR2 is SASEGT. This CDR3 is built from 14 residues. CDR3 DNA: TGTGCCTGCAAAAGGGATTTTAGCACAGATACGCAGTATTTT. The encoded protein is CACKRDFSTDTQYF.

This clonotype was seen more than once but under ten times. This chain joins TRBV12-3 or TRBV12-4 and TRBJ1-5, with 8 bases fitting TRBD1. V was pared by 4 bases and J by 6 bases, with 2 bases of the junction left unmatched. The CDR3 is 13 amino acids. In DNA form, the CDR3 reads TGTGCCAGCAGTTCGGACAGGGCTCAGCCCCAGCATTTT. As protein: CASSSDRAQPQHF.

This clonotype came up a few times. This sequence joins TRBV7-9 and TRBJ2-1, with 9 bases aligning to TRBD2. The CDR3 contains 15 residues. The ends lost 1 base at V and 7 bases at J; junction bases unmatched: 5. From germline, CDR1 is SEHNR and CDR2 FQNEAQ (reference sequence). The CDR3 DNA follows: TGTGCCAGCAGCTTAGTAGCGGGAGCGGGGAATGAGCAGTTCTTC. Translation gives CASSLVAGAGNEQFF.

This clonotype was detected only a few times. This chain joins TRBV5-6 and TRBJ2-7, with D perhaps TRBD1 (5 bases). Germline lookup yields CDR1 SGHDT and CDR2 YYEEEE. The CDR3 extends over 14 amino acids. V was shortened by 3 bases and J by 0 bases, with 10 bases between the two germline ends. CDR3 nucleotide sequence: TGTGCCAGCAGCTCAGGGATGAGCTCCTACGAGCAGTACTTC. Encoded protein: CASSSGMSSYEQYF.

The chain carries TRBV11-2 and TRBJ2-2; D is possibly TRBD2 (5 bases). V gave up 5 bases and J gave up 4 bases, with 14 bases separating them. Looked up from germline, CDR1 is SGHAT and CDR2 is FQNNGV. The CDR3 has 15 amino acids. The CDR3 loop is CASSTLRGTTGELFF. The CDR3 DNA is TGTGCCAGCAGCACTCTCCGGGGAACCACCGGGGAGCTGTTTTTT.

Only a few counts were recorded for this clonotype. The chain carries TRBV14 and TRBJ2-5; D is perhaps TRBD1 or TRBD2 (5 bases each). CDR1 is SGHDN, CDR2 FVKESK, per germline. The V and J ends lost 5 bases and 2 bases respectively, with 15 bases between them. CDR3 length: 15 amino acids. CDR3 nucleotide sequence: TGTGCCAGCAGCAAAGCCTCAGGGAGACAAGAGACCCAGTACTTC. Its protein product is CASSKASGRQETQYF.

This clonotype came up many times. The genes are TRBV6-5 and TRBJ2-3, with D possibly TRBD2 on 5 matching bases. Trimming cost V 2 bases and J 4 bases, with 13 bases left between them. CDR1 is MNHEY, CDR2 SVGAGI, per germline. CDR3 length: 15 amino acids. The CDR3 DNA is TGTGCCAGCAGTTACGGGTGGGAGAAGGCAGATACGCAGTATTTT. Amino acid sequence: CASSYGWEKADTQYF.

There are a few counts of this clonotype. The genes are TRBV10-3 and TRBJ2-3; D is possibly TRBD1 or TRBD2 (5 bases each). This CDR3 has 14 residues. The V end lost 4 bases, the J end lost 2 bases, and 10 bases lay between the germline ends. CDR1 and CDR2 (germline): ENHRY, SYGVKD. In DNA, the CDR3 is TGTGCCATCAGTGCGGCAGGGACCACAGATACGCAGTATTTT. Translating it yields CAISAAGTTDTQYF.

J is TRBJ2-3 and V is TRBV5-1; the D gene is possibly TRBD2 (6 bases). The V and J ends lost 1 base and 5 bases respectively, with 17 bases between them. Looked up from germline, CDR1 is SGHRS and CDR2 is YFSETQ. There are 16 residues in the CDR3. DNA of the CDR3: TGCGCCAGCAGCTTGAGTGGGGCGCGGGGAGGAGATACGCAGTATTTT. Translated, it gives CASSLSGARGGDTQYF. The variable domain in full, completed from reference TRBV5-1 and TRBJ2-3, reads KAGVTQTPRYLIKTRGQQVTLSCSPISGHRSVSWYQQTPGQGLQFLFEYFSETQRNKGNFPGRFSGRQFSNSRSEMNVSTLELGDSALYLCASSLSGARGGDTQYFGPGTRLTVL.

The CDR3: CASSLAGQLANEQFF. CDR3 DNA sequence: TGTGCCAGCAGCTTGGCCGGGCAGTTAGCGAATGAGCAGTTCTTC. The gene calls are TRBV5-4 and TRBJ2-1; the D gene is possibly TRBD2 (5 bases). This CDR3 is built from 15 residues. Trimming cost V 0 bases and J 7 bases, with 14 bases left between them. Germline V lookup: CDR1 SGHNT, CDR2 YYREEE (reference sequence).

The CDR3 DNA reads as TGCAGCGTTTTAGGTCTGCGGGAGAAATCTCCAGATACGCAGTATTTT. Its translation: CSVLGLREKSPDTQYF. The genes are TRBV29-1 and TRBJ2-3; TRBD2 aligns across 7 bases. The germline V gene has CDR1 SQVTM and CDR2 ANQGSEA. The CDR3 has 16 amino acids. After removal of 5 bases from V and 4 bases from J, the junction contained 15 bases not matched to a gene.

This clonotype was seen ten or more times. This sequence joins TRBV29-1 and TRBJ2-7; D is unclear. V was shortened by 4 bases and J by 1 base, with 14 bases between the two germline ends. CDR1 SQVTM and CDR2 ANQGSEA come from the germline V gene. The CDR3 loop spans 14 amino acids. CDR3 coding DNA: TGCAGCGTTGTCTCCGTATACCGATCCTACGAGCAGTACTTC. It yields the protein CSVVSVYRSYEQYF.